The TCR beta chain under discussion was sequenced for a study of T-cell reconstitution after alpha-beta-depleted transplantation in children listed by TCRdb under 2016. Describing the broader study: T-cell immune reconstitution after TCRalphabeta/CD19-depleted allogeneic hematopoietic cell transplantation in children was quantitatively tracked in the study by means of TCR repertoire profiling.

V and J lose 7 bases and 0 bases, and a span of 9 bases separates them. The germline V gene specifies SQVTM as CDR1 and ANQGSEA as CDR2. Its CDR3 holds 12 amino acids, cysteine through phenylalanine. CDR3 DNA only is kept here, 36 bases in frame from base 1. Regarding this clonotype: Its antigen remains unidentified. It has no much larger one-base neighbor in the sample; base qualities were not kept.

The library was obtained by PCR. Sequencer: Illumina HiSeq 2500. Molecular barcoding was employed in the preparation of TCR libraries, with unique molecular identifiers being used to normalize TCRbeta repertoire quantification. TCRdb passed the public sequencing reads through fastp at Q25 and MiXCR, retaining productive beta sequences. Identical CDR3 protein sequences are pooled into one entry, listed with their most common genes and DNA. The sample table lists hundreds of thousands of distinct CDR3 sequences, less than 35% of them with a count of one. 2% to 3% of the sample comes from the top ten. The sequence joins TRBV29-1 to TRBJ1-2; confidence is insufficient to name the D gene. Material: PBMCs from the stem cell graft donor, obtained from the stem cell graft. This clonotype originated in a human donor who donated a stem cell graft to a child with aplastic anemia. The CDR3 region has the sequence CSGPGANYGYTF. The bases read TGCAGCGGGCCCGGAGCTAACTATGGCTACACCTTC. Where the CDR3 stops, the reference TRBV29-1 and TRBJ1-2 genes take over; the full variable domain is SAVISQKPSRDICQRGTSLTIQCQVDSQVTMMFWYRQQPGQSLTLIATANQGSEATYESGFVIDKFPISRPNLTFSTLTVSNMSPEDSSIYLCSGPGANYGYTFGSGTRLTVV.